A selection of T cell receptor beta chains follows, all from one sample in a study of T cells in narcolepsy. Sequencing used immunoSEQ multiplex PCR; TCRdb keeps in-frame clones, though not all of them. The data show under 40,000 clones, roughly 77% seen once. Input material: CD45RA- memory CD4+ T cells from PBMCs. These receptors originate from a human donor with narcolepsy. CDR3s include the opening cysteine and the closing phenylalanine or tryptophan. The D gene is left open where the match is weak. Clone sizes are given selectively: once, few, many, or a class where the clone is expanded.

d_call	j_call	clone_size	v_call	cdr3_aa	cdr3_nt
.	TRBJ2-7	.	TRBV12-5	CASGFAYRAYEQYF	TGTGCTAGTGGATTTGCGTACCGCGCCTACGAGCAGTACTTC
TRBD2	TRBJ2-2	.	TRBV7-3	CASSPMTSGTGELFF	TGTGCCAGCAGCCCGATGACTAGCGGCACCGGGGAGCTGTTTTTT
TRBD1	TRBJ1-4	.	TRBV2	CASSRQGDMEKLFF	TGTGCCAGCAGCCGACAGGGGGATATGGAAAAACTGTTTTTT
.	TRBJ2-2	.	TRBV11-3	CASSGTSGAGAGELFF	TGTGCCAGCAGTGGTACCTCGGGGGCTGGGGCCGGGGAGCTGTTTTTT
.	TRBJ2-5	.	TRBV9	CASSATGARGEQYF	TGTGCCAGCAGCGCGACCGGGGCCCGAGGTGAGCAGTACTTC
.	TRBJ2-1	once	TRBV7-8	CASSLGLNNEQFF	TGTGCCAGCAGCTTAGGATTGAACAATGAGCAGTTCTTC
TRBD2	TRBJ2-3	.	TRBV29-1	CSGGGTSGSPTDTQYF	TGCAGCGGCGGGGGGACTAGCGGGAGCCCGACAGATACGCAGTATTTT
.	TRBJ1-2	.	TRBV6-5	CASSYGGRNYGYTF	TGTGCCAGCAGTTACGGGGGTAGGAACTATGGCTACACCTTC
.	TRBJ1-1	.	TRBV6-5	CASTIEGVATEAFF	TGTGCCAGCACCATCGAGGGAGTGGCCACTGAAGCTTTCTTT
TRBD2	TRBJ2-5	.	TRBV4-1	CASSQGTSGSRQETQYF	TGCGCCAGCAGCCAAGGGACTAGCGGGTCTCGCCAAGAGACCCAGTACTTC
TRBD1	TRBJ1-1	.	TRBV5-4	CASSSFSPGGTEAFF	TGTGCCAGCAGCTCGTTTTCCCCAGGGGGCACTGAAGCTTTCTTT
.	TRBJ1-5	.	TRBV7-7	CASSTPTQGWNQPQHF	TGTGCCAGCAGCACACCCACGCAGGGGTGGAATCAGCCCCAGCATTTT
.	TRBJ2-7	.	TRBV5-1	CASSFDGAYEQYF	TGCGCCAGCAGCTTTGACGGAGCCTACGAGCAGTACTTC
TRBD1	TRBJ1-3	.	TRBV5-1	CASSARQGYSGNTIYF	TGCGCCAGCAGCGCTCGACAGGGATACTCTGGAAACACCATATATTTT
TRBD2	TRBJ2-1	.	TRBV19	CASSGTSGTNEQFF	TGTGCCAGTAGCGGGACTAGCGGGACAAATGAGCAGTTCTTC
TRBD1	TRBJ1-3	.	TRBV19	CASSLQGVLNTIYF	TGTGCCAGTAGCCTACAGGGGGTTTTAAACACCATATATTTT
TRBD2	TRBJ2-2	few	TRBV6-6	CAGLGGLGVPGELFF	TGTGCCGGACTCGGGGGACTAGGAGTCCCCGGGGAGCTGTTTTTT
.	TRBJ2-7	once	TRBV11-3	CASSSKSRGTHEQYF	TGTGCCAGCAGCTCCAAATCCCGGGGGACCCACGAGCAGTACTTC
TRBD2	TRBJ2-5	.	TRBV7-2	CASSRTSGASEQYF	TGTGCCAGCAGCCGGACTAGCGGGGCCTCTGAGCAGTACTTC
.	TRBJ2-7	.	TRBV11-2	CASSFNPSTYEQYF	TGTGCCAGCAGCTTCAACCCCAGCACGTACGAGCAGTACTTC
.	TRBJ1-3	.	TRBV6-1	CASRERGAGNTIYF	TGTGCCAGCAGGGAGCGGGGGGCTGGAAACACCATATATTTT
.	TRBJ2-6	.	TRBV11-2	CASSIQGRGANVLTF	TGTGCCAGCAGCATCCAGGGGCGCGGGGCCAACGTCCTGACTTTC
.	TRBJ1-3	.	TRBV6-5	CASSRSGVSGNTIYF	TGTGCCAGCTCACGGTCGGGGGTATCTGGAAACACCATATATTTT
.	TRBJ1-4	once	TRBV6-5	CASSSRTSANEKLFF	TGTGCCAGCAGTTCGAGGACAAGCGCTAATGAAAAACTGTTTTTT
TRBD2	TRBJ2-7	.	TRBV27	CASNQMGAGGSYEQYF	TGTGCCAGCAACCAAATGGGTGCGGGAGGGTCCTACGAGCAGTACTTC
.	TRBJ1-2	.	TRBV28	CASSLSGNYGYTF	TGTGCCAGCAGTTTATCGGGGAACTATGGCTACACCTTC
TRBD1	TRBJ1-4	.	TRBV19	CASSSRQGIGEKLFF	TGTGCCAGTAGTTCCCGACAGGGAATTGGAGAAAAACTGTTTTTT
TRBD2	TRBJ2-4	.	TRBV7-7	CASSASLAGVQYF	TGTGCCAGCAGCGCCTCTCTAGCGGGAGTTCAGTACTTC